This entry lists 19 T cell receptor beta chains sequenced from one sample in a study of tumor-infiltrating lymphocytes in primary liver carcinoma. Scientists recovered RNA and DNA together from around 18-30 mg of unsorted bulk tissue. Starting material of about 450 ng total RNA yielded TCR beta cDNA via a constant-region primer. The TCR beta library was amplified through three nested multiplex PCR rounds in a modified ARM-PCR procedure. The opening two PCR rounds, ten to eleven cycles each, paired TRBV1-TRBV30 forward primers with a C-beta reverse primer. TCRdb analysed the multiplex PCR reads with MiXCR anew, one entry per CDR3 protein. The data hold 100,000 to 150,000 distinct CDR3 sequences, with roughly three fifths observed a single time. The sequenced material came from liver tumor tissue from sampling region 3. Specified subset: tumor region T3, left-lateral pole. All receptors come from an older woman with primary liver carcinoma and hepatitis B virus infection.

A remark on this clonotype: This may come from a read error, since a much larger clone is one base off. Since the CDR3 does not end with the conserved phenylalanine or tryptophan, this likely comes from a read error. The chain joins TRBV5-1 to TRBJ2-5; weak D call: TRBD1 (6 bases). Per the germline V gene, CDR1 is SGHRS and CDR2 is YFSETQ. This CDR3 comprises 15 residues. V shed 3 bases and J shed 1 base, with 13 bases lying between them. The CDR3 region has the DNA TGCGCCAGCAGCTCTAGTACAGGGTTCCAAGAGACCCAGTACCTC. This gives the protein CASSSSTGFQETQYL.

About this clonotype: A read error may account for a junction end that differs from germline. The chain has TRBV11-2 and TRBJ2-2; 7 bases are a match to TRBD2. In germline, CDR1 is SGHAT, CDR2 FQNNGV. The CDR3 totals 15 residues. The CDR3, as DNA: TGTGTCAGCAGCCCCCTCCGACTAGCTTTCGGGGAGCTGTTTTTT. It specifies CVSSPLRLAFGELFF.

The sample holds many counts of this clonotype. V and J are TRBV28 and TRBJ2-2; 10 bases are shared with TRBD1. This CDR3 region has 14 residues. The trim removed 4 bases at V and 7 bases at J, leaving 3 bases unmatched. Germline V CDR1 and CDR2: MDHEN, SYDVKM. In nucleotides, the CDR3 is TGTGCCAGCAGTTGGGACAGGGGAATCGGGGAGCTGTTTTTT. Protein sequence: CASSWDRGIGELFF.

Details on this clonotype: One base away lies a much larger clone, so this may be a sequencing read error. The chain couples TRBV7-9 to TRBJ2-2; D remains unclear. The CDR3 contains 12 residues. Germline V gives CDR1 SEHNR, CDR2 FQNEAQ (reference sequence). The CDR3, as DNA: TGTGCCAACAGCTTAGTAGGCGGGGAGCTGTTTTTT. Amino acid sequence: CANSLVGGELFF. The whole variable domain, filled in from reference TRBV7-9 and TRBJ2-2, reads DTGVSQNPRHKITKRGQNVTFRCDPISEHNRLYWYRQTLGQGPEFLTYFQNEAQLEKSRLLSDRFSAERPKGSFSTLEIQRTEQGDSAMYLCANSLVGGELFFGEGSRLTVL.

The chain couples TRBV19 to TRBJ2-1; 9 bases agree with TRBD2. The V gene's germline CDR1 is LNHDA and CDR2 SQIVND (reference sequence). J was trimmed by 7 bases and V by 3 bases; bases with no gene match: 7. The CDR3 spans 15 residues. The CDR3 region is CASSIRLAGSNEQFF. Here the CDR3 DNA reads TGTGCCAGTAGTATCCGGCTAGCGGGGTCGAATGAGCAGTTCTTC. The full variable domain, with the rest looked up from reference TRBV19 and TRBJ2-1, is DGGITQSPKYLFRKEGQNVTLSCEQNLNHDAMYWYRQDPGQGLRLIYYSQIVNDFQKGDIAEGYSVSREKKESFPLTVTSAQKNPTAFYLCASSIRLAGSNEQFFGPGTRLTVL.

Remarks on this clonotype: A much larger clone lies a single base off, so this may be a read error. The V call is TRBV5-6, the J call TRBJ1-4; possible D gene TRBD1, 5 bases. This CDR3 region has 16 residues. Germline V CDR1 and CDR2: SGHDT, YYEEEE. The CDR3 region is CASSLLGDATNEELFF. CDR3 in DNA: TGTGCCAGCAGCTTGCTAGGGGATGCAACTAATGAAGAACTGTTTTTT.

This clonotype was seen more than once but under ten times. This chain joins TRBV10-3 and TRBJ1-1; perhaps TRBD1 as D (6 bases). CDR1 ENHRY and CDR2 SYGVKD come from the germline V gene. This CDR3 contains 14 residues. V gave up 4 bases and J gave up 4 bases, with 13 bases separating them. CDR3 in DNA: TGTGCCATCAGTGTGCAAAGGGGGGGCACTGAAGCTTTCTTT. Translating it yields CAISVQRGGTEAFF.

This clonotype was seen a handful of times. The V gene is TRBV24-1, the J gene TRBJ2-1; D not certain. In germline, CDR1 is KGHDR, CDR2 SFDVKD. Trimming cost V 1 base and J 1 base, with 10 bases left between them. This CDR3 spans 16 amino acids. The CDR3 DNA sequence: TGTGCCACCAGTGATTTCGGCAGAAGTTCCTACAATGAGCAGTTCTTC. It specifies CATSDFGRSSYNEQFF.

As to this clonotype: Being one base from a much bigger clone, this may be a read error. The rearrangement joins TRBV30 to TRBJ1-6; TRBD1 is a possible D gene (5 bases). The V end lost 4 bases, the J end lost 5 bases, and 12 bases lay between the germline ends. The germline V gene has CDR1 GTSNPN and CDR2 SVGIG (reference sequence). This CDR3 spans 14 amino acids. CDR3 residues: CAWNKGNHNSPLHF. The CDR3 coding sequence is TGTGCCTGGAATAAGGGGAACCATAATTCACCCCTCCACTTT.

In the case of this clonotype: The conserved closing phenylalanine or tryptophan is absent in this CDR3, likely reflecting a read error. This rearrangement joins TRBV29-1 to TRBJ2-3; the match to TRBD2 covers 11 bases. Looked up from germline, CDR1 is SQVTM and CDR2 is ANQGSEA. The length of the CDR3 is 13 residues. The ends lost 6 bases at V and 8 bases at J; junction bases unmatched: 7. The CDR3 DNA reads TGCAGCGTCGGGACTAGCGGAGCAGGTACGCAGTATTCT. Its translation: CSVGTSGAGTQYS.

This clonotype has a single count. A much larger clone differs from this one at a single base, so this may be a read error. The V and J genes are TRBV5-4 and TRBJ2-7, with a tentative D call TRBD1 (5 bases). This CDR3 has 16 amino acids. Trimming removed 7 bases at V and 0 bases at J, with 20 bases between. Germline V gene sequence: CDR1 SGHNT, CDR2 YYREEE (reference sequence). CDR3 protein: CASGLDSRTPSYEQYF. DNA of the CDR3: TGTGCCAGCGGCCTCGACTCCCGGACACCCTCCTACGAGCAGTACTTC.

The chain couples TRBV29-1 to TRBJ1-5; TRBD1 matches at 10 bases. There are 14 residues in the CDR3. Germline trimming cut 8 bases from V and 6 bases from J; bases unmatched to any gene: 10. Germline V lookup: CDR1 SQVTM, CDR2 ANQGSEA. In DNA, the CDR3 is TGCAGCATACGGACAGGGGGTCAGGGTCAGCCCCAGCATTTT. Amino acid sequence: CSIRTGGQGQPQHF.

A single count supports this clonotype. One end of the junction fails to match germline, which may point to a read error. This chain links TRBV14 with TRBJ2-1, with 11 bases fitting TRBD2. Germline V gene data show CDR1 as SGHDN and CDR2 as FVKESK. This CDR3 has 14 amino acids. CDR3 DNA sequence: TGTGCCGGCAGCCTTAGCGGGAGGGACAATGAGCAGTTCTTC. It specifies CAGSLSGRDNEQFF.

Of note for this clonotype: A read error may be the cause here, since a much bigger clone is one base away. This rearrangement joins TRBV28 to TRBJ1-5, with a weak D call TRBD1 (5 bases). The germline CDR1 and CDR2 sequences are MDHEN and SYDVKM. Trimming left V 7 bases short and J 2 bases short, with 18 bases between. This CDR3 contains 16 residues. Here the CDR3 reads CASIEPKPGGNQPQHF. The CDR3 DNA reads TGTGCCAGCATTGAACCGAAACCGGGGGGCAATCAGCCCCAGCATTTT.

The V gene is TRBV29-1, the J gene TRBJ2-7, with a possible D match to TRBD2 (5 bases). The V gene's germline CDR1 is SQVTM and CDR2 ANQGSEA. The CDR3 spans 14 residues. The germline V and J ends were trimmed by 5 bases and 5 bases, with 19 bases remaining between them. CDR3 nucleotide sequence: TGCAGCGTTACCGGGATAGGTAGTTCCCACGAGCAGTACTTC. This gives the protein CSVTGIGSSHEQYF.

This clonotype was seen at least ten times. This chain connects TRBV4-1 to TRBJ2-3; unclear D gene. CDR1 MGHRA and CDR2 YSYEKL come from the germline V gene. The CDR3 runs to 13 residues. Trimming removed 5 bases from V and 3 bases from J, with 9 bases in between. The CDR3 DNA is TGCGCCAGCAGCGCCCAGAGTACAGATACGCAGTATTTT. Its translation is CASSAQSTDTQYF.

On this clonotype: One end of the junction does not line up with germline, which may come from a read error. The V call is TRBV6-5, the J call TRBJ2-1; the D is unclear. In germline, CDR1 is MNHEY, CDR2 SVGAGI. The CDR3 totals 13 residues. This CDR3 reads CVSRKGPYNEQFF. The CDR3 DNA reads as TGTGTCAGCAGGAAGGGTCCCTACAATGAGCAGTTCTTT.

To note about this clonotype: One base away lies a much larger clone, so this may be a sequencing read error. The V and J genes are TRBV12-3 or TRBV12-4 and TRBJ2-2, with D possibly matching TRBD2 (5 bases). This CDR3 region has 15 residues. The CDR3 nucleotides read TGTGCCAGCAGTTTAAGGACTGGGAACACCGGGGAGCCGTTTTTT. Translation gives CASSLRTGNTGEPFF.

On this clonotype itself: A junction boundary mismatches the germline segment, possibly from a read error. The rearrangement uses TRBV12-3 or TRBV12-4 and TRBJ2-2, with TRBD2 matching over 10 bases. The CDR3 totals 20 residues. CDR3 protein: CANRKTAGASGRGRTGEVFF. The CDR3 DNA is TGTGCCAACAGAAAAACTGCTGGCGCTAGCGGGAGAGGGAGGACCGGGGAGGTGTTTTTT.